This T cell receptor beta chain was recovered during a study of blood T cell repertoires in COVID-19. On the study more broadly: COVID-19 samples collected from the United States, Italy and Spain covered acute and convalescent phases. PBMCs, B-cell-depleted T cells, or T cells were the source of the cDNA or gDNA that made up the material.

In the original workflow: Researchers report that nucleated cell counts were estimated from reference gene primer amplification. Libraries were prepared by immunoSEQ multiplex PCR; TCRdb keeps only in-frame clonotypes and omits some of them. The V and J calls and clone size come from that table; D and trimming were worked out from the DNA. The data hold about 200,000 clones, with 65% to 85% observed a single time. This CDR3 is 14 amino acids long. Looked up from germline, CDR1 is SEHNR and CDR2 is FQNEAQ (reference sequence). V lost 1 base, J lost 1 base, and 7 bases lay in between. The sequence came from a woman over 75 with acute or convalescent COVID-19. Sample: peripheral blood. This chain connects TRBV7-9 to TRBJ1-2; D ambiguous. The CDR3 nucleotides read TGTGCCAGCAGCTTAGATCAGAATAACTATGGCTACACCTTC. Residues: CASSLDQNNYGYTF. The complete variable domain, with remaining parts taken from reference TRBV7-9 and TRBJ1-2, reads DTGVSQNPRHKITKRGQNVTFRCDPISEHNRLYWYRQTLGQGPEFLTYFQNEAQLEKSRLLSDRFSAERPKGSFSTLEIQRTEQGDSAMYLCASSLDQNNYGYTFGSGTRLTVV.